This TCR beta chain stems from a study of persistence of HIV-infected CD4 T cells. General study points: TCRbeta richness was lower in CMV- and Gag-responding cells than in anti-CD3/anti-CD28-responding cells.

Stimulation used about 9.2 ug/mL lysate from CMV-infected fibroblasts. Memory cells lacking CD40L and CD69 with high CD45RO were sorted. CD8-depleted PBMCs were stimulated more than 15 hours with anti-CD28/CD49d costimulation, CD40-blocking antibody and enfuvirtide. Per germline, CDR1 SNHLY and CDR2 FYNNEI. This CDR3 has 16 amino acids. With 5 bases clipped from V and 2 bases from J, the junction kept 6 bases outside the gene matches. Remarks on this clone: Its antigen is still unknown.

The immunoSEQ assay was version 4, run in survey mode. Only in-frame clones appear in the TCRdb table, and some are missing; sequencing was by immunoSEQ multiplex PCR. The sample contains tens of thousands of clones, about 85% of which appear only once. The chain employs TRBV2 and TRBJ2-2; 9 positions match TRBD2. The clonotype originates from an adult man with HIV who was CMV-seropositive. The sample was CD4+ T cells sorted from PBMCs after approximately 19-hour stimulation, taken from a patient who received antiretroviral therapy. CDR3 residues: CASSKRGASNTGELFF. The CDR3 region has the DNA TGTGCCAGCAGTAAGCGGGGGGCCTCAAACACCGGGGAGCTGTTTTTT.